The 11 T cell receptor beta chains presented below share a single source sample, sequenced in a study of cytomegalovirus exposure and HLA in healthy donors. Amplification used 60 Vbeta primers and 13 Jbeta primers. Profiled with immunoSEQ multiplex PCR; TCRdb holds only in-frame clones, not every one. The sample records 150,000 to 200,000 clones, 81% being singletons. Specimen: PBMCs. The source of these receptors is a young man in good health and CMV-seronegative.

CDR3 nucleotide sequence: TGCGCCAGCAGCCAAGAAGCCCCGCGGGGCCTTAATGAAAAACTGTTTTTT. This sequence encodes CASSQEAPRGLNEKLFF. The V gene is TRBV4-3, the J gene TRBJ1-4; perhaps TRBD1 as D (5 bases). Trimming cost V 0 bases and J 4 bases, with 15 bases left between them. This CDR3 has 17 residues. Per the germline V gene, CDR1 is LGHNA and CDR2 is YSLEER.

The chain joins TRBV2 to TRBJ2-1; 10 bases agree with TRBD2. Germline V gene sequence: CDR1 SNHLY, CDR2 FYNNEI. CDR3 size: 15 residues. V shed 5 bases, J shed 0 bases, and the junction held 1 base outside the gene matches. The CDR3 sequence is CASSPSGSSYNEQFF. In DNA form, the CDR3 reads TGTGCCAGCAGTCCTAGCGGGAGCTCCTACAATGAGCAGTTCTTC.

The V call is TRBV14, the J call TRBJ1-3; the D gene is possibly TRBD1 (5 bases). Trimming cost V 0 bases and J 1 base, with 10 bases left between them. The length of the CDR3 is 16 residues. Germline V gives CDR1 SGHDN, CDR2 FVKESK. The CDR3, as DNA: TGTGCCAGCAGCCAAGATGCGACAGTGTCTGGAAACACCATATATTTT. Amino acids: CASSQDATVSGNTIYF.

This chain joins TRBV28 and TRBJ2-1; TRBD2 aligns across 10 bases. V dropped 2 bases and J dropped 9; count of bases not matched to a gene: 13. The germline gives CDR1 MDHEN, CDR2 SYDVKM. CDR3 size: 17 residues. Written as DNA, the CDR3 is TGTGCCAGCAGTTTAGCCCGTCTAGCGGGAGCTTTGAGTGAGCAGTTCTTC. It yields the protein CASSLARLAGALSEQFF.

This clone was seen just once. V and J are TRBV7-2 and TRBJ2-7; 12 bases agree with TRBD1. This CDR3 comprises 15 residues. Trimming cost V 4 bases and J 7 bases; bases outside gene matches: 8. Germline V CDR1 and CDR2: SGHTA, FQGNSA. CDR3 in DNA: TGTGCCAGCAGCTCACCGGGACAGGGGGCATGGGAGCAGTACTTC. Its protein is CASSSPGQGAWEQYF.

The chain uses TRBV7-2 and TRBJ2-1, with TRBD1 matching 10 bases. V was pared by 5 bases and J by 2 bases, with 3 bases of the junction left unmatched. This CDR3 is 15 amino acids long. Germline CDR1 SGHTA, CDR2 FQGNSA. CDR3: CASSIGQGAYNEQFF. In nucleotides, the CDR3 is TGTGCCAGCAGCATCGGACAGGGGGCCTACAATGAGCAGTTCTTC.

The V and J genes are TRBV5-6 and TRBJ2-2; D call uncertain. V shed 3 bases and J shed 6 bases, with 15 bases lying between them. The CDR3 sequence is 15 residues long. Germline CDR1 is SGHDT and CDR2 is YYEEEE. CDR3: CASSSSTVRPGELFF. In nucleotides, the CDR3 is TGTGCCAGCAGCTCCTCGACGGTGAGGCCCGGGGAGCTGTTTTTT.

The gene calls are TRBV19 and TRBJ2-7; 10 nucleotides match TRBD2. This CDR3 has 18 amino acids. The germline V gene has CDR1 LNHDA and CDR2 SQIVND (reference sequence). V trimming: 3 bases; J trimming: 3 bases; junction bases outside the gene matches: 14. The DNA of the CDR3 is TGTGCCAGTAGTATGTCAAGCGGGAGGGCCGGTCGTCACTACGAGCAGTACTTC. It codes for CASSMSSGRAGRHYEQYF.

The CDR3 DNA sequence: TGTGCCAGCAGCTTGTCGGTAGCGGGGGGTCTAGACGAGCAGTACTTC. It codes for CASSLSVAGGLDEQYF. This chain connects TRBV5-6 to TRBJ2-7; 10 bases are a match to TRBD2. Germline CDR1 is SGHDT and CDR2 is YYEEEE. The CDR3 consists of 16 residues. V lost 1 base to trimming and J lost 5 bases; unmatched junction nucleotides: 9.

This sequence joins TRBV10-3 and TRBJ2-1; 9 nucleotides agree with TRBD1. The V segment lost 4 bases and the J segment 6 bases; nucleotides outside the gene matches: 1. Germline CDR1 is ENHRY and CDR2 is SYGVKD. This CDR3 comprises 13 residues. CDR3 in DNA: TGTGCCATCAGTGGGACAGGGGCCAATGAGCAGTTCTTC. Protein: CAISGTGANEQFF.

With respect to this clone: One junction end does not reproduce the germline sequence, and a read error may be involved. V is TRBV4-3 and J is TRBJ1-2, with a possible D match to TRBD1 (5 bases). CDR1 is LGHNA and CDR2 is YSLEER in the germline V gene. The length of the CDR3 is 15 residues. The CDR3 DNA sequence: TGCGCCAGCAGCCAAGAAGGGGCAGGTAGCTATGGCTGCACCTTC. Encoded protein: CASSQEGAGSYGCTF.